The clone carrying this T cell receptor (beta chain) is judged medium-sized (0.01 to 0.1%). Its antigen is unidentified. This record comes from a study of glioma-infiltrating T cells. Findings of the study overall: Only very few CDR3 sequences appeared in both tissue and blood.

The CDR3 loop spans 12 amino acids. Germline CDR1 DFQATT, CDR2 SNEGSKA (reference sequence). With 4 bases removed from V and 6 bases from J, the gap between germline ends came to 10 bases. Amplification of TCR alpha and beta CDR3 regions from RNA used iRepertoire nested multiplex PCR. Via MiXCR, TCRdb re-called the multiplex PCR reads, giving one row per CDR3 protein. The sample contains approximately 20,000 distinct CDR3 sequences, around 25% of which appear only once. The source material was glioma tissue, nonneoplastic brain tissue, or PBMCs (not recorded which). The chain links TRBV20-1 to TRBJ2-1; D unclear. The TCR was taken from a human donor with low-grade glioma or glioblastoma, undergoing nonglioma brain surgery, or in good health (not recorded which). The CDR3 region is CSATSIGNEQFF. DNA for the CDR3: TGCAGTGCTACATCTATCGGCAATGAGCAGTTCTTC.